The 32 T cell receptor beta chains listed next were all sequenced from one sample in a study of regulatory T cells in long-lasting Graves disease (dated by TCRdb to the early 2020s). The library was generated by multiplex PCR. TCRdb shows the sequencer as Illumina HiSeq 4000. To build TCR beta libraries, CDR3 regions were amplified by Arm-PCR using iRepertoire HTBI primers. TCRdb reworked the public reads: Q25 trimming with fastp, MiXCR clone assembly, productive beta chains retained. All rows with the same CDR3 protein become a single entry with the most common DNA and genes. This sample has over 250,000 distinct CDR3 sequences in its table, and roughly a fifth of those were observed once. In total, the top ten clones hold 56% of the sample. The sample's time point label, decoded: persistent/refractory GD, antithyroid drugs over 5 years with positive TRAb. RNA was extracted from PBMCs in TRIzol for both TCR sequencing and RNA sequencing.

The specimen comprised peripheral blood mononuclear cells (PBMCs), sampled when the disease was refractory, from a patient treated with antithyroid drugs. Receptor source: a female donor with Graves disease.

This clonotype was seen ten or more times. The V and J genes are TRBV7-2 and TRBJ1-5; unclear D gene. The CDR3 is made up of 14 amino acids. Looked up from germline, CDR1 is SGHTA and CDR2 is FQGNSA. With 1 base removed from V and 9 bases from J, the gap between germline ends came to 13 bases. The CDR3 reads CASSLGDGIRPQHF. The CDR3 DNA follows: TGTGCCAGCAGCTTAGGTGACGGCATAAGGCCCCAGCATTTT.

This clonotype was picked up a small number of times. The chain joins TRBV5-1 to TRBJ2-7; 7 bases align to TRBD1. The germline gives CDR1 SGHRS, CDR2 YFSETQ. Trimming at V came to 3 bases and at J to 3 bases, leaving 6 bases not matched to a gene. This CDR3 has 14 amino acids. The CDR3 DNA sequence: TGCGCCAGCAGCTCCTTCGGGACAGTCTACGAGCAGTACTTC. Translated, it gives CASSSFGTVYEQYF. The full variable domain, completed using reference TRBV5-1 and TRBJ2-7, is KAGVTQTPRYLIKTRGQQVTLSCSPISGHRSVSWYQQTPGQGLQFLFEYFSETQRNKGNFPGRFSGRQFSNSRSEMNVSTLELGDSALYLCASSSFGTVYEQYFGPGTRLTVT.

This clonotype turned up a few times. In DNA form, the CDR3 reads TGTGCCAGCAGCTTGCAGTTCTGGTACGAGCAGTACTTC. Translated: CASSLQFWYEQYF. The V gene is TRBV5-6, the J gene TRBJ2-7; D is undetermined. Deletions cut 1 base from V and 4 bases from J, with 9 bases between. There are 13 residues in the CDR3. Germline loops: CDR1 SGHDT, CDR2 YYEEEE.

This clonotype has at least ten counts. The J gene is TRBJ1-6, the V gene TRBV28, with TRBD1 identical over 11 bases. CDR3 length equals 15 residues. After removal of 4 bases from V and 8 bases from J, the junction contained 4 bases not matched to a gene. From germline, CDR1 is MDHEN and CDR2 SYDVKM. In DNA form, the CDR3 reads TGTGCCAGCAGTTCCCGGGACAGGGGGTATTCACCCCTCCACTTT. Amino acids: CASSSRDRGYSPLHF.

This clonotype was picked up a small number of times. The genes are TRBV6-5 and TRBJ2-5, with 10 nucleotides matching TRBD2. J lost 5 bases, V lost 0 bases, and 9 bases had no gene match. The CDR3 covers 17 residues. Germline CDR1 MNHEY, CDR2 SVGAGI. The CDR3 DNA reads TGTGCCAGCAGTTACTCGTCTAGCGGGAGTATTCGGGAGACCCAGTACTTC. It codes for CASSYSSSGSIRETQYF.

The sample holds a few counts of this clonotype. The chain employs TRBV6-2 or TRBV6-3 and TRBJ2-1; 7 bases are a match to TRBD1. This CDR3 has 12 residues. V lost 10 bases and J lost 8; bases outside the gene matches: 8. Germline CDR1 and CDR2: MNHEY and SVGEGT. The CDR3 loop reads CATHLGGDEQFF. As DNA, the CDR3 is TGTGCCACCCATCTAGGGGGCGATGAGCAGTTCTTC.

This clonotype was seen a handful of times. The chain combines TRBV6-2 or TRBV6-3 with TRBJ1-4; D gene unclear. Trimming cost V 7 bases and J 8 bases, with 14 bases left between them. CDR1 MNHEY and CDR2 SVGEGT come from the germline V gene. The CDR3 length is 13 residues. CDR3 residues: CASNRLGLEKLFF. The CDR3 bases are TGTGCCAGCAATCGTTTGGGCTTGGAAAAACTGTTTTTT.

In nucleotides, the CDR3 is TGTGCCAGTAAGGATTCTAGTTCCTATGGCTACACCTTC. Protein sequence: CASKDSSSYGYTF. This chain uses TRBV5-4 with TRBJ1-2; no clear D. V gave up 8 bases and J gave up 4 bases, with 15 bases separating them. The CDR3 extends over 13 amino acids. Per germline, CDR1 SGHNT and CDR2 YYREEE (reference sequence). Supplemented by reference TRBV5-4 and TRBJ1-2, the full variable domain reads ETGVTQSPTHLIKTRGQQVTLRCSSQSGHNTVSWYQQALGQGPQFIFQYYREEENGRGNFPPRFSGLQFPNYSSELNVNALELDDSALYLCASKDSSSYGYTFGSGTRLTVV.

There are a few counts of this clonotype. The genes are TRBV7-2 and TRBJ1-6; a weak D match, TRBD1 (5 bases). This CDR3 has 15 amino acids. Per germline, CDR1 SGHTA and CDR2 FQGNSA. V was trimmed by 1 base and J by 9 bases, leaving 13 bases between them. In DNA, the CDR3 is TGTGCCAGCAGCTTAGTAGGAGGGGCTAGTTCACCCCTCCACTTT. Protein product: CASSLVGGASSPLHF.

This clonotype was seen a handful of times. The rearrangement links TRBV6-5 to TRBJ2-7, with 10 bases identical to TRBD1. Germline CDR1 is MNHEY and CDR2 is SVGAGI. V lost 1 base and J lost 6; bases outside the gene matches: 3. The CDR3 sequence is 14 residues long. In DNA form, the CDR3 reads TGTGCCAGCAGTTACTTGGGACAGGGGTCCGAGCAGTACTTC. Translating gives CASSYLGQGSEQYF.

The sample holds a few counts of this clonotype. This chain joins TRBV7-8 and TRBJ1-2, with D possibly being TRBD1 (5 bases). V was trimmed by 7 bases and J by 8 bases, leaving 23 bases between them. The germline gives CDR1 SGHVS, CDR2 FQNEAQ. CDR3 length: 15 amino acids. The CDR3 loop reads CASTQQSQGPGGYTF. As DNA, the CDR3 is TGTGCCAGCACCCAACAATCTCAGGGTCCCGGGGGCTACACCTTC.

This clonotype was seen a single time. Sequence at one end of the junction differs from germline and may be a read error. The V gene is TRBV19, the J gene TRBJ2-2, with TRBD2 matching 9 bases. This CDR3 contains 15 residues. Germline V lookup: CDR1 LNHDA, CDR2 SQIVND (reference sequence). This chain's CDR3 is CASRVLAGNAGELFF. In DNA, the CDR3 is TGTGCCAGTAGGGTTCTAGCGGGGAACGCCGGGGAGCTGTTTTTT.

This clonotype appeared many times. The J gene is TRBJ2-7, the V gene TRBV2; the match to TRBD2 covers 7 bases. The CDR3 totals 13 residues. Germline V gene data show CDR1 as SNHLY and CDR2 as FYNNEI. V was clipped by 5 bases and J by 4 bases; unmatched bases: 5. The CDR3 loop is CASSNSGKYEQYF. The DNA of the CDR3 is TGTGCCAGCAGTAACAGCGGGAAATACGAGCAGTACTTC.

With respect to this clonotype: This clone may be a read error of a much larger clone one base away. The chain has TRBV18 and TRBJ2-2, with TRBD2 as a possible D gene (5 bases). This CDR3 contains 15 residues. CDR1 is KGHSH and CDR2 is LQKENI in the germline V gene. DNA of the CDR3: TGTGCCAGCTCAACCACGGCGAATTACGCCGGGGAGCCGTTTTTT. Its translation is CASSTTANYAGEPFF. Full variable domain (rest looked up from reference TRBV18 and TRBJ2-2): NAGVMQNPRHLVRRRGQEARLRCSPMKGHSHVYWYRQLPEEGLKFMVYLQKENIIDESGMPKERFSAEFPKEGPSILRIQQVVRGDSAAYFCASSTTANYAGEPFFGEGSRLTVL.

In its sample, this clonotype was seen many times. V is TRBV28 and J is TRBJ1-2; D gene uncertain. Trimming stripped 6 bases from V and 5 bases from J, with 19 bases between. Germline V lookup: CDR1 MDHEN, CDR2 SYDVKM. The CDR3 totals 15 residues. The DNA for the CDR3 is TGTGCCAGCAGACCGCCCGACCGGAGAGGGTATGGCTACACCTTC. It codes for CASRPPDRRGYGYTF.

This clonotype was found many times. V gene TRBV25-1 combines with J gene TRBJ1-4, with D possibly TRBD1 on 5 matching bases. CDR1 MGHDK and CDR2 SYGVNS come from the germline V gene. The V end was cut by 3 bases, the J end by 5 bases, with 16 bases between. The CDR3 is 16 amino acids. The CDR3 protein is CASSDDLQVLNEKLFF. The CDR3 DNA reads TGTGCCAGCAGTGATGACCTACAGGTCCTAAATGAAAAACTGTTTTTT.

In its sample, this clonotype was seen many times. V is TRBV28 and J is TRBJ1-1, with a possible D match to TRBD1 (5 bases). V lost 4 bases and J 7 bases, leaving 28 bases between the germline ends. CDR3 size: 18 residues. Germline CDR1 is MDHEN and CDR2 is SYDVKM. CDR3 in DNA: TGTGCCAGCAGTTCTGTGCGGGGGTGGTACGGAGGGACCATTGAAGCTTTCTTT. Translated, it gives CASSSVRGWYGGTIEAFF. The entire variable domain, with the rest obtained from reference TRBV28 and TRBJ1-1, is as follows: DVKVTQSSRYLVKRTGEKVFLECVQDMDHENMFWYRQDPGLGLRLIYFSYDVKMKEKGDIPEGYSVSREKKERFSLILESASTNQTSMYLCASSSVRGWYGGTIEAFFGQGTRLTVV.

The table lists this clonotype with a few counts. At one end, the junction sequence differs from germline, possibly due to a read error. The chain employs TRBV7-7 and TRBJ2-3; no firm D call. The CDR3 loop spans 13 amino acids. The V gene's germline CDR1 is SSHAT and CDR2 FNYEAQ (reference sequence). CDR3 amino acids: CASSVSDTDTQYF. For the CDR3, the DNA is TGTGCTAGCAGTGTCTCCGACACAGATACGCAGTATTTT.

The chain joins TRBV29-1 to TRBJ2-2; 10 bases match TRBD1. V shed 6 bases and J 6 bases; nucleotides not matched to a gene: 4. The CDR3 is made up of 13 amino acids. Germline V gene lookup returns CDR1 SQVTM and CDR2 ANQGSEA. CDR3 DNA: TGCAGCGTACGACAGGGGGCGCCCGGGGAGCTGTTTTTT. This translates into CSVRQGAPGELFF.

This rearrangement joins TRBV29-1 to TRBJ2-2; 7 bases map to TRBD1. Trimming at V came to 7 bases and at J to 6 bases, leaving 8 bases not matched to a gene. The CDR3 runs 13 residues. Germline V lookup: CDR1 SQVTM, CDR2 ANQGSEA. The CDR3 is CSARQGGAGELFF. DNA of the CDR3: TGCAGCGCCCGACAGGGTGGGGCCGGGGAGCTGTTTTTT.

The CDR3 loop reads CASSFAQGNTGELFF. CDR3 sequence (DNA): TGTGCCAGCAGCTTCGCACAGGGGAATACCGGGGAGCTGTTTTTT. The chain carries TRBV11-2 and TRBJ2-2, with 7 bases fitting TRBD1. The J segment lost 5 bases and the V segment lost 3 bases, leaving 6 bases of the junction unmatched. The CDR3 is made up of 15 amino acids. Per germline, CDR1 SGHAT and CDR2 FQNNGV.

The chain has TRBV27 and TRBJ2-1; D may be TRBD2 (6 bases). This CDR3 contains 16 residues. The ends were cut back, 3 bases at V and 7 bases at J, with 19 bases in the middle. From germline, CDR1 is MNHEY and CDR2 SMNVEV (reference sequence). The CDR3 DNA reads TGTGCCAGCAGTTTCACCCCCGGGGGATTTCGGAATGAGCAGTTCTTC. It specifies CASSFTPGGFRNEQFF.

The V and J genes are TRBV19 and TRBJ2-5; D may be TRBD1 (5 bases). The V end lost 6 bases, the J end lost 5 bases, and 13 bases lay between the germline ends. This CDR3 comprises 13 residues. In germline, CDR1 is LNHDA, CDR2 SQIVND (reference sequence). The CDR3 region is CASRFTKGETQYF. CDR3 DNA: TGTGCCAGTAGATTTACCAAGGGGGAGACCCAGTACTTC. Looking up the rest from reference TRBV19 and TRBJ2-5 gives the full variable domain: DGGITQSPKYLFRKEGQNVTLSCEQNLNHDAMYWYRQDPGQGLRLIYYSQIVNDFQKGDIAEGYSVSREKKESFPLTVTSAQKNPTAFYLCASRFTKGETQYFGPGTRLLVL.

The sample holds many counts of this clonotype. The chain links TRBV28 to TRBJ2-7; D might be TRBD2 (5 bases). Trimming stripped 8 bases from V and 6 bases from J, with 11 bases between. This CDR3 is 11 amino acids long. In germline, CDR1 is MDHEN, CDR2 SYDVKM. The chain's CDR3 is CASGRVAEQYF. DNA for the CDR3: TGTGCCAGCGGGCGGGTTGCCGAGCAGTACTTC.

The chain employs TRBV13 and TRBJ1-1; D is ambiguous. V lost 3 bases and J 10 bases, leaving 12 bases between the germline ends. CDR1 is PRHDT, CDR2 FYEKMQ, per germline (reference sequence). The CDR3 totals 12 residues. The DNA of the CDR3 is TGTGCCAGCAGCTTTCGCCGTTCGGTAGCTTTCTTT. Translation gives CASSFRRSVAFF.

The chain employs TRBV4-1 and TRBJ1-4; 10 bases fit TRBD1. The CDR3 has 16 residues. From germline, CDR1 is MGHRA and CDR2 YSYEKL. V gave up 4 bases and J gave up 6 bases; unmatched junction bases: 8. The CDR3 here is CASSLGTGTGDEKLFF. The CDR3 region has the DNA TGCGCCAGCAGCCTAGGAACCGGGACAGGGGATGAAAAACTGTTTTTT.

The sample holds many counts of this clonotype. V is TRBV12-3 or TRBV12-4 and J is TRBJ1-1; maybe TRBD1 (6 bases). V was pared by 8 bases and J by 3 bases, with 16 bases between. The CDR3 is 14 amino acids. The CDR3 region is CASGPQGIDTEAFF. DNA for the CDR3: TGTGCCAGCGGTCCACAGGGTATAGACACTGAAGCTTTCTTT.

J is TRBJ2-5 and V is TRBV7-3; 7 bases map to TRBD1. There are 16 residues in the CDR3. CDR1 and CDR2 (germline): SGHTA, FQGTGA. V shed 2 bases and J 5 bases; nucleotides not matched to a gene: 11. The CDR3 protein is CASSLSHRTGGETQYF. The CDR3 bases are TGTGCCAGCAGCTTATCCCACCGGACAGGCGGGGAGACCCAGTACTTC. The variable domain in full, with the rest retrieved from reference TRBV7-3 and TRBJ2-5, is GAGVSQTPSNKVTEKGKYVELRCDPISGHTALYWYRQSLGQGPEFLIYFQGTGAADDSGLPNDRFFAVRPEGSVSTLKIQRTERGDSAVYLCASSLSHRTGGETQYFGPGTRLLVL.

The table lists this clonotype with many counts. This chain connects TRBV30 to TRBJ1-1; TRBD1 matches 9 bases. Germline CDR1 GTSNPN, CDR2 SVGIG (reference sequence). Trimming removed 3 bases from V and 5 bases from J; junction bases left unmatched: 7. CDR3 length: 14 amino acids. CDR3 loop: CAWRSTGGWTEAFF. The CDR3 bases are TGTGCCTGGAGGTCGACAGGGGGTTGGACTGAAGCTTTCTTT.

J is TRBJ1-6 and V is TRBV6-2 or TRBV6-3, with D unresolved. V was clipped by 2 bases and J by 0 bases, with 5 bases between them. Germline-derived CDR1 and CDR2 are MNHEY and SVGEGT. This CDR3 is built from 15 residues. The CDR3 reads CASSYSISYNSPLHF. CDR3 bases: TGTGCCAGCAGTTACAGCATCTCCTATAATTCACCCCTCCACTTT.

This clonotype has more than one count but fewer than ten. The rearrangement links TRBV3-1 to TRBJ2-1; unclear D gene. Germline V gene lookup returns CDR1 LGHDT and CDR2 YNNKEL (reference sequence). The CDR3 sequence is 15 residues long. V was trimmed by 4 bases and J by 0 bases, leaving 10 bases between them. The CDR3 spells CASSPTRSSYNEQFF. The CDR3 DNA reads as TGTGCCAGCAGCCCGACTCGAAGCTCCTACAATGAGCAGTTCTTC.

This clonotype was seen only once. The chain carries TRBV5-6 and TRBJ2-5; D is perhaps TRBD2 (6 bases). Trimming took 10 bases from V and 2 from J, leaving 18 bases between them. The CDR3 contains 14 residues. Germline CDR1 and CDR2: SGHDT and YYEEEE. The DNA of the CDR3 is TGTGCCCCGCGGGAAGGGAACCGTCAAGAGACCCAGTACTTC. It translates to CAPREGNRQETQYF.